Shown below are 26 T cell receptor beta chains from a single sample sequenced in a study of CD8 T cells in ankylosing spondylitis. TCRdb processed the 5' RACE reads anew with MiXCR; each CDR3 protein has one entry. The data show about 130,000 distinct CDR3 sequences, roughly a tenth seen once. Sequencing used blood, either unsorted or a sorted T cell fraction (not recorded which). All receptors derive from a male donor with ankylosing spondylitis or in good health (not recorded which).

In this sample, this clonotype turned up many times. The rearrangement links TRBV5-6 to TRBJ1-2; 7 nucleotides agree with TRBD1. CDR1 is SGHDT and CDR2 is YYEEEE in the germline V gene. The CDR3 is 14 amino acids. Trimming cost V 0 bases and J 6 bases; bases outside gene matches: 5. The CDR3 spells CASSLVDRPDGYTF. The CDR3 DNA reads as TGTGCCAGCAGCTTGGTGGACAGGCCTGATGGCTACACCTTC.

V usage is TRBV7-8 and J usage is TRBJ2-4; D ambiguous. V was trimmed by 3 bases and J by 0 bases, leaving 18 bases between them. CDR1 SGHVS and CDR2 FQNEAQ come from the germline V gene. This CDR3 has 18 amino acids. The CDR3 protein is CASSFVSGAKLAKNIQYF. DNA of the CDR3: TGTGCCAGCAGCTTTGTATCCGGTGCTAAACTAGCCAAAAACATTCAGTACTTC.

This clonotype was detected ten times or more. The V call is TRBV7-2, the J call TRBJ2-7, with 7 bases that match TRBD1. CDR1 and CDR2 (germline): SGHTA, FQGNSA. This CDR3 region has 15 residues. V shed 6 bases and J 5 bases; nucleotides not matched to a gene: 13. CDR3 in DNA: TGTGCCAGCAGTTCCGACAGGGCCAAAGTAAACGAGCAGTACTTC. Protein sequence: CASSSDRAKVNEQYF.

This clonotype was seen repeatedly, ten times or more. The V gene is TRBV11-1, the J gene TRBJ2-5, with 9 bases that match TRBD1. CDR3 length: 19 amino acids. V shed 3 bases and J 1 base; nucleotides not matched to a gene: 15. Per the germline V gene, CDR1 is SGHAT and CDR2 is FQDESV (reference sequence). The CDR3 coding sequence is TGTGCCAGCAGCTTCTTCTTGGGCCTCGGGACAGGGACCCAAGAGACCCAGTACTTC. Translation: CASSFFLGLGTGTQETQYF.

This clonotype came up many times. The chain carries TRBV7-2 and TRBJ2-3, with D perhaps matching TRBD1 or TRBD2 (5 bases each). V lost 5 bases and J 1 base, leaving 10 bases between the germline ends. CDR1 is SGHTA, CDR2 FQGNSA, per germline. The CDR3 runs to 14 residues. The CDR3 region is CASSELGGTDTQYF. The DNA of the CDR3 is TGTGCCAGCAGCGAACTGGGGGGCACAGATACGCAGTATTTT.

The V gene is TRBV18, the J gene TRBJ1-1; D possibly corresponds to TRBD1 (5 bases). Trimming pared 8 bases from V and 8 bases from J, leaving 18 bases between. The germline CDR1 and CDR2 sequences are KGHSH and LQKENI. The CDR3 is made up of 13 amino acids. CDR3 loop: CASKTTGQGEAFF. DNA for the CDR3: TGTGCCAGCAAGACCACTGGCCAGGGCGAAGCTTTCTTT.

The CDR3 sequence is CASAPGVIGTDTQYF. The CDR3 DNA sequence: TGTGCTAGTGCCCCGGGGGTGATTGGCACAGATACGCAGTATTTT. The rearrangement joins TRBV12-5 to TRBJ2-3, with D tentatively TRBD2 (6 bases). V was trimmed by 7 bases and J by 1 base, leaving 15 bases between them. The CDR3 spans 15 residues. Germline V CDR1 and CDR2: LGHNT, FRNRAP. Together with reference TRBV12-5 and TRBJ2-3, the CDR3 gives the full variable domain: DARVTQTPRHKVTEMGQEVTMRCQPILGHNTVFWYRQTMMQGLELLAYFRNRAPLDDSGMPKDRFSAEMPDATLATLKIQPSEPRDSAVYFCASAPGVIGTDTQYFGPGTRLTVL.

This clonotype was found a few times. The V gene is TRBV20-1, the J gene TRBJ2-1, with 7 bases fitting TRBD2. CDR1 and CDR2 from the germline V gene are DFQATT and SNEGSKA (reference sequence). Losses at the gene ends were 3 bases for V and 3 bases for J; bases not matched to a gene: 11. The length of the CDR3 is 16 residues. This CDR3 is CSASGYGEGSYNEQFF. The CDR3 bases are TGCAGTGCTAGTGGTTATGGGGAGGGGAGCTACAATGAGCAGTTCTTC.

The table lists this clonotype with many counts. The chain joins TRBV4-1 to TRBJ2-5; the D is unclear. Germline V lookup: CDR1 MGHRA, CDR2 YSYEKL. V was pared by 0 bases and J by 3 bases, with 11 bases between. The CDR3 is made up of 15 amino acids. The CDR3 region has the DNA TGCGCCAGCAGCCAAGATCCCCGCTCAGAAGAGACCCAGTACTTC. This sequence encodes CASSQDPRSEETQYF.

This clonotype was picked up many times. The V and J genes are TRBV20-1 and TRBJ2-4; D not resolved. The germline gives CDR1 DFQATT, CDR2 SNEGSKA (reference sequence). V lost 3 bases, J lost 5 bases, and 2 bases lay in between. The CDR3 is made up of 10 amino acids. In DNA form, the CDR3 reads TGCAGTGCTAGTCAAAACATTCAGTACTTC. Residues: CSASQNIQYF.

Many counts were recorded for this clonotype. The rearrangement uses TRBV7-9 and TRBJ1-1; D is possibly TRBD1 (5 bases). Looked up from germline, CDR1 is SEHNR and CDR2 is FQNEAQ (reference sequence). Trimming pared 3 bases from V and 4 bases from J, leaving 12 bases between. The CDR3 sequence is 14 residues long. The DNA of the CDR3 is TGTGCCAGCAGCTTTACAACGGGGGGCACTGAAGCTTTCTTT. It specifies CASSFTTGGTEAFF.

This clonotype was found many times. One end of the junction is discordant with germline, which a read error may explain. This rearrangement joins TRBV7-7 to TRBJ2-7, with 10 bases that match TRBD1. Germline V gene lookup returns CDR1 SSHAT and CDR2 FNYEAQ (reference sequence). There are 15 residues in the CDR3. CDR3 nucleotide sequence: TGTGCTAGCAGCGCGAGGACAGGGGGGATCTACGAGCAGTACTTC. It codes for CASSARTGGIYEQYF.

This clonotype is a singleton in its sample. The rearrangement joins TRBV7-9 to TRBJ1-5; D gene unclear. CDR1 and CDR2 (germline): SEHNR, FQNEAQ (reference sequence). This CDR3 spans 13 amino acids. Trimming removed 1 base from V and 4 bases from J, with 5 bases in between. For the CDR3, the DNA is TGTGCCAGCAGCTTAGATTTAAATCAGCCCCAGCATTTT. This codes for CASSLDLNQPQHF. Looking up the rest from reference TRBV7-9 and TRBJ1-5 gives the full variable domain: DTGVSQNPRHKITKRGQNVTFRCDPISEHNRLYWYRQTLGQGPEFLTYFQNEAQLEKSRLLSDRFSAERPKGSFSTLEIQRTEQGDSAMYLCASSLDLNQPQHFGDGTRLSIL.

This clonotype was observed at least ten times. This rearrangement joins TRBV5-1 to TRBJ1-5; D may be TRBD1 (6 bases). The CDR3 runs to 15 residues. Trimming stripped 4 bases from V and 2 bases from J, with 13 bases between. The germline V gene encodes CDR1 SGHRS and CDR2 YFSETQ. This CDR3 reads CASSPQGSGNQPQHF. The CDR3 bases are TGCGCCAGCAGCCCGCAGGGGTCGGGCAATCAGCCCCAGCATTTT. Supplemented by reference TRBV5-1 and TRBJ1-5, the full variable domain reads KAGVTQTPRYLIKTRGQQVTLSCSPISGHRSVSWYQQTPGQGLQFLFEYFSETQRNKGNFPGRFSGRQFSNSRSEMNVSTLELGDSALYLCASSPQGSGNQPQHFGDGTRLSIL.

This clonotype has ten or more counts. The chain recombines TRBV27 with TRBJ2-6, with D possibly called TRBD1 or TRBD2 (5 bases each). Trimming cost V 5 bases and J 3 bases, with 20 bases left between them. This CDR3 region has 18 residues. CDR1 and CDR2 from the germline V gene are MNHEY and SMNVEV (reference sequence). The CDR3 here is CASSVRDGLLSGANVLTF. CDR3 DNA sequence: TGTGCCAGCAGTGTTCGGGACGGCCTTCTTAGTGGGGCCAACGTCCTGACTTTC.

In its sample, this clonotype was seen many times. This chain uses TRBV29-1 with TRBJ2-7, with TRBD2 identical over 8 bases. There are 12 residues in the CDR3. V dropped 4 bases and J dropped 4; count of bases not matched to a gene: 3. Germline values: CDR1 SQVTM, CDR2 ANQGSEA. The CDR3 region is CSVGTSTYEQYF. The CDR3 DNA is TGCAGCGTTGGGACTAGCACATACGAGCAGTACTTC.

This clonotype was recorded many times. The genes are TRBV14 and TRBJ2-5; D possibly corresponds to TRBD2 (6 bases). Germline V lookup: CDR1 SGHDN, CDR2 FVKESK. The V and J ends lost 0 bases and 3 bases respectively, with 14 bases between them. The CDR3 contains 16 residues. CDR3 nucleotides: TGTGCCAGCAGCCAAGATCATGGGGGAGGAAAAGAGACCCAGTACTTC. Translation: CASSQDHGGGKETQYF.

This clonotype turned up a few times. The gene calls are TRBV12-3 or TRBV12-4 and TRBJ2-2, with 9 bases that match TRBD1. The CDR3 is made up of 17 amino acids. With 3 bases clipped from V and 6 bases from J, the junction kept 11 bases outside the gene matches. This CDR3 is CASSFKISGTGSGELFF. CDR3 coding DNA: TGTGCCAGCAGTTTTAAGATAAGCGGGACAGGGTCCGGGGAGCTGTTTTTT.

This clonotype appeared a few times. The chain joins TRBV5-1 to TRBJ2-3, with TRBD2 matching over 11 bases. Looked up from germline, CDR1 is SGHRS and CDR2 is YFSETQ. The CDR3 contains 16 residues. With V trimmed by 0 bases and J by 5 bases, 5 bases remained unmatched. CDR3 loop: CASSLDSGRAIDTQYF. CDR3 DNA: TGCGCCAGCAGCTTGGATAGCGGGAGGGCCATAGATACGCAGTATTTT.

This clonotype has a count of ten or more. This chain links TRBV6-2 or TRBV6-3 with TRBJ2-2; maybe TRBD2 (6 bases). CDR1 MNHEY and CDR2 SVGEGT come from the germline V gene. The V end lost 2 bases, the J end lost 9 bases, and 13 bases lay between the germline ends. The CDR3 runs 14 residues. The CDR3: CASSYLDGGRELFF. The CDR3 DNA sequence: TGTGCCAGCAGTTACCTTGACGGCGGGAGGGAGCTGTTTTTT.

This clonotype was observed many times. The V and J genes are TRBV5-1 and TRBJ2-3, with 11 nucleotides matching TRBD2. J was trimmed by 5 bases and V by 4 bases; bases with no gene match: 6. This CDR3 spans 15 amino acids. Looked up from germline, CDR1 is SGHRS and CDR2 is YFSETQ. CDR3 in DNA: TGCGCCAGCAGCCCACTTGGGACTAGCGGAGATACGCAGTATTTT. Protein product: CASSPLGTSGDTQYF.

This clonotype came up many times. The gene calls are TRBV27 and TRBJ2-7; tentatively, D is TRBD1 or TRBD2 (5 bases each). The V gene's germline CDR1 is MNHEY and CDR2 SMNVEV (reference sequence). The CDR3 is 13 residues long. The V and J ends lost 3 bases and 2 bases respectively, with 8 bases between them. As DNA, the CDR3 is TGTGCCAGCAGTTTTAGAGGGGCCTACGAGCAGTACTTC. This codes for CASSFRGAYEQYF.

The genes are TRBV7-2 and TRBJ1-5; 7 nucleotides agree with TRBD1. V trimming: 0 bases; J trimming: 5 bases; junction bases outside the gene matches: 4. Germline CDR1 and CDR2: SGHTA and FQGNSA. There are 15 residues in the CDR3. Here the CDR3 DNA reads TGTGCCAGCAGCTTAGCGTCAGGGGGTTATCAGCCCCAGCATTTT. Translation: CASSLASGGYQPQHF.

The chain uses TRBV13 and TRBJ2-1; TRBD2 matches at 11 bases. The germline V gene encodes CDR1 PRHDT and CDR2 FYEKMQ (reference sequence). The CDR3 contains 18 residues. Trimming cost V 4 bases and J 5 bases; bases outside gene matches: 13. The CDR3 DNA follows: TGTGCCAGCAGCTATCCCGTATTACTAGCGGGAGTAGACAATGAGCAGTTCTTC. It translates to CASSYPVLLAGVDNEQFF.

This clonotype was observed a few times. The V and J genes are TRBV21-1 and TRBJ2-2; the D call in the table, TRBD1, was not verified against the DNA. TRBV21-1 is noted as a pseudogene. CDR3 length: 13 amino acids. CDR3 in amino acids: CASSNRGTGELFF. CDR3 DNA: TGTGCCAGCAGCAATCGGGGGACCGGGGAGCTGTTTTTT.

This clonotype showed up many times. The J gene is TRBJ1-6, the V gene TRBV3-1; TRBD1 matches at 8 bases. The V segment lost 4 bases and the J segment 9 bases; nucleotides outside the gene matches: 8. The CDR3 runs 15 residues. Germline loops: CDR1 LGHDT, CDR2 YNNKEL (reference sequence). CDR3 nucleotide sequence: TGTGCCAGCAGCCGTTCGGGACAGGATGCTTCACCCCTCCACTTT. Translation: CASSRSGQDASPLHF.